This is a list of T cell receptor beta chains from one sample in a study of CD8+ T cells in alopecia areata. The assay was immunoSEQ multiplex PCR, and TCRdb's table has in-frame clones only and misses some. The sample lists 110,000 to 150,000 clones, approximately 56% seen once, with about 40% in the top ten. Sequenced material: CD8+ T cells sorted from blood. The receptors were sampled from a human donor in good health. Each CDR3 is given with its conserved first and last residue. The D gene is left open where the match is weak. Some rows mark clone size as missing; the rest say once, few, many or name a class of expanded clone.

TRBD1	.	TRBV30	TRBJ2-7	TGTGCCTGGAACATAGGGGGCCTCGAGCAGTACTTC	CAWNIGGLEQYF
.	few	TRBV25-1	TRBJ1-2	TGTGCCAGCAGTGAGGGAAACTATGGCTACACCTTC	CASSEGNYGYTF
.	.	TRBV29-1	TRBJ1-1	TGCAGCGTTGAAGGTGAGGGCCCTGAAGCTTTCTTT	CSVEGEGPEAFF
.	.	TRBV7-2	TRBJ1-3	TGTGCCAGCAGCTCCCCCAGGGTCATATATTTT	CASSSPRVIYF
.	.	TRBV7-9	TRBJ2-1	TGTGCCAGCAGCGTCCGGGGTGAGCAGTTCTTC	CASSVRGEQFF
.	.	TRBV9	TRBJ2-5	TGTGCCAGCAGCGCTGGGGGGCACCAGTACCAAGAGACCCAGTACTTC	CASSAGGHQYQETQYF
.	few	TRBV27	TRBJ2-5	TGTGCCAGCAGTTTAGACCGGGGAGAGACCCAGTACTTC	CASSLDRGETQYF
.	.	TRBV2	TRBJ1-1	TGTGCCAGCAGGGGGCCGATGAACACTGAAGCTTTCTTT	CASRGPMNTEAFF
TRBD2	few	TRBV27	TRBJ2-7	TGTGCCAGCAGTCCACAAACTAGCGGGAGTTCCTACGAGCAGTACTTC	CASSPQTSGSSYEQYF
.	few	TRBV28	TRBJ2-1	TGTGCCAGCAGCCTCGAGGGCTACAATGAGCAGTTCTTC	CASSLEGYNEQFF
.	.	TRBV14	TRBJ2-3	TGTGCCAGCAGCCAAGATGATCCCGGCGCAGATACGCAGTATTTT	CASSQDDPGADTQYF
.	once	TRBV11-2	TRBJ2-7	TGTGCCAGCAGCTTAGGCAGTCCGCGGCAGTACTTC	CASSLGSPRQYF
TRBD1	.	TRBV28	TRBJ2-2	TGTGCCACGGGACAGGGGTACACCGGGGAGCTGTTTTTT	CATGQGYTGELFF
.	.	TRBV13	TRBJ1-1	TGTGCCAGCAGCTTAGGATACGGCAGTGAAGCTTTCTTT	CASSLGYGSEAFF
.	once	TRBV5-1	TRBJ1-2	TGCGCCAGCAGCTTGGCTAACAGGGAGGGAATCGATGGCTACACCTTC	CASSLANREGIDGYTF
.	.	TRBV6-6	TRBJ1-5	TGTGCCAGCAGCCGCCGACAGCTTAGCAATCAGCCCCAGCATTTT	CASSRRQLSNQPQHF
.	.	TRBV29-1	TRBJ1-1	TGCAGCGTCGGGGACTCAGGGGTGAACACTGAAGCTTTCTTT	CSVGDSGVNTEAFF
.	.	TRBV9	TRBJ2-2	TGTGCCAGCAGCGGTTGGAACACCGGGGAGCTGTTTTTT	CASSGWNTGELFF
.	.	TRBV29-1	TRBJ2-7	TGCAGCGTTGAAGATCGAGCCAGGTACGAGCAGTACTTC	CSVEDRARYEQYF
TRBD2	.	TRBV5-4	TRBJ2-3	TGTGCCAGCACCGGACTAGCGGACACAGATACGCAGTATTTT	CASTGLADTDTQYF
TRBD2	few	TRBV14	TRBJ2-1	TGTGCCAGCAGCCCACGAGGCCTAGCGGCTTCCTACAATGAGCAGTTCTTC	CASSPRGLAASYNEQFF
TRBD1	.	TRBV9	TRBJ2-7	TGTGCCAGCAGCGCCGGACAGGGTGGGCACGAGCAGTACTTC	CASSAGQGGHEQYF
TRBD2	.	TRBV6-5	TRBJ2-7	TGTGCCAGCAGTTACGGGGGGGACGGCCTCTCCTACGAGCAGTACTTC	CASSYGGDGLSYEQYF